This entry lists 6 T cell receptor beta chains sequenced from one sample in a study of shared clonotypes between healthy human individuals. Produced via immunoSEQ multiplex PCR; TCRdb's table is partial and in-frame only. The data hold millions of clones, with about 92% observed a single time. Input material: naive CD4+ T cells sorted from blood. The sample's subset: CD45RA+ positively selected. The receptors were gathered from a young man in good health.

CDR3 loop: CASSLSRLAAETQYF. CDR3 bases: TGTGCCAGCAGCTTATCTAGGTTGGCCGCGGAGACCCAGTACTTC. The rearrangement joins TRBV7-9 to TRBJ2-5; no clear D gene. Germline loops: CDR1 SEHNR, CDR2 FQNEAQ (reference sequence). The CDR3 is 15 residues long. V lost 2 bases, J lost 5 bases, and 15 bases lay in between.

The CDR3 nucleotides are TGTGCCAGCAGCTTATCCGCCAGGGGATGGGGTGAAAAACTGTTTTTT. Protein: CASSLSARGWGEKLFF. The chain couples TRBV9 to TRBJ1-4, with D possibly matching TRBD1 (6 bases). Germline assignment: CDR1 SGDLS and CDR2 YYNGEE. The CDR3 spans 16 residues. The V gene lost 4 bases and the J gene lost 7 bases, with 20 bases spanning the gap.

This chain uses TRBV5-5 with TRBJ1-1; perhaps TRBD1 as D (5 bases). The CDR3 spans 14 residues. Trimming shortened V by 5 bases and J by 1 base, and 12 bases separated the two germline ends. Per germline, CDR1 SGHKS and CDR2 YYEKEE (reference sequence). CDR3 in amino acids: CASSIGRANTEAFF. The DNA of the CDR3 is TGTGCCAGCAGTATCGGCAGGGCGAACACTGAAGCTTTCTTT. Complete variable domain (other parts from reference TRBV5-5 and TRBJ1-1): DAGVTQSPTHLIKTRGQQVTLRCSPISGHKSVSWYQQVLGQGPQFIFQYYEKEERGRGNFPDRFSARQFPNYSSELNVNALLLGDSALYLCASSIGRANTEAFFGQGTRLTVV.

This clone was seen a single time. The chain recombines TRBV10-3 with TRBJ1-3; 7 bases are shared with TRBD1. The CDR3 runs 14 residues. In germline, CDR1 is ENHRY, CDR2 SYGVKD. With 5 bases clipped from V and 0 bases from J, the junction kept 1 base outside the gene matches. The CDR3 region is CAISPGGSGNTIYF. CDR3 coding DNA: TGTGCCATCAGTCCAGGGGGCTCTGGAAACACCATATATTTT.

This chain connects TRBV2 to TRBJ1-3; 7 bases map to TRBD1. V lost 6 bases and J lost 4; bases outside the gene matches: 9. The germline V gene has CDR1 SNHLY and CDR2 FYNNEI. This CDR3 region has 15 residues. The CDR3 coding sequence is TGTGCCAGCAGCGGGGAAGGGACAGCCGGAAACACCATATATTTT. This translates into CASSGEGTAGNTIYF.

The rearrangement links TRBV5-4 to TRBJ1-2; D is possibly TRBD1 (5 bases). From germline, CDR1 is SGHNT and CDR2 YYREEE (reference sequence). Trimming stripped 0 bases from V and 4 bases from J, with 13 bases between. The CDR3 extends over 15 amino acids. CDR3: CASSLDLQGPYGYTF. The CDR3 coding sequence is TGTGCCAGCAGCTTGGACCTCCAGGGCCCCTATGGCTACACCTTC. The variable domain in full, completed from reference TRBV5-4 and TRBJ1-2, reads ETGVTQSPTHLIKTRGQQVTLRCSSQSGHNTVSWYQQALGQGPQFIFQYYREEENGRGNFPPRFSGLQFPNYSSELNVNALELDDSALYLCASSLDLQGPYGYTFGSGTRLTVV.